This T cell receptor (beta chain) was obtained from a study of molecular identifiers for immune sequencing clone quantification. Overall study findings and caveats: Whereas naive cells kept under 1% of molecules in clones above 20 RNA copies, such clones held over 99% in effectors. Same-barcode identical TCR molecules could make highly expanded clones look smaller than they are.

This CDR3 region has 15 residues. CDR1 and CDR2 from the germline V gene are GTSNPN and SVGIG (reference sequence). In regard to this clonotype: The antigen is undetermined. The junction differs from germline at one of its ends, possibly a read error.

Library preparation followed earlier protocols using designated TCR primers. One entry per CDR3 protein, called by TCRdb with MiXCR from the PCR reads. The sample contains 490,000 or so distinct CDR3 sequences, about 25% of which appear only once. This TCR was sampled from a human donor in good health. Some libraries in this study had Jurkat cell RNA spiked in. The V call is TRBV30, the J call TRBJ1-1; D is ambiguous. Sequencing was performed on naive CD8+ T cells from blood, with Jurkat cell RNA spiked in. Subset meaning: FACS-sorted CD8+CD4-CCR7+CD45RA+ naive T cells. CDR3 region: CAWSFSTPRSTGAFF. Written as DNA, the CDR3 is TGTGCCTGGAGTTTCTCCACTCCGAGGTCCACTGGAGCTTTCTTT.